This T cell receptor (beta chain) was identified during a study of CD8+ T cells in alopecia areata. General study results and limits: Scalp sequencing captures resident alphabeta T cells of normal skin too.

In this sample, this clone turned up a few times. Antigen unknown. As the sequencing template, cDNA was produced by extracting RNA and reverse transcribing it. The repertoire was sequenced with immunoSEQ multiplex PCR; TCRdb's copy has only in-frame clones and lacks some. The sample contains 90,000 to 100,000 clones, over 40% of which appear only once. Between the trimmed V and J ends, which lost 11 bases and 10 bases, there was a span of 18 bases. The CDR3 totals 12 residues. Germline V CDR1 and CDR2: MNHNS, SASEGT. The V and J genes are TRBV6-1 and TRBJ2-1, with D perhaps assigned TRBD1 or TRBD2 (5 bases each). The specimen sequenced was CD4+ T cells sorted from blood. This receptor was obtained from a human donor with alopecia areata. The CDR3 region is CAGASGVREQFF. As DNA, the CDR3 is TGTGCCGGGGCCTCCGGGGTAAGGGAGCAGTTCTTC.